What follows are 30 T cell receptor beta chains derived from one specimen sequenced in a study of neurological immune-mediated disorders. Each CDR3 protein gets one entry after TCRdb re-called the 5' RACE reads with MiXCR. The repertoire includes about 65,000 distinct CDR3 sequences, over 4% of them detected once, and roughly 2.8% sits in the top ten. The sequencing input was PBMCs. The origin of the receptors is a man aged 45 to 65 with multiple sclerosis.

This clonotype occurred many times. The chain combines TRBV5-1 with TRBJ2-1; 11 bases map to TRBD2. Trimming took 3 bases from V and 6 from J; bases not matched to a gene: 11. The germline V gene has CDR1 SGHRS and CDR2 YFSETQ. The CDR3 consists of 17 residues. The CDR3 nucleotides are TGCGCCAGCAGCTCTTCACCGGGACTAGCGGACCTCAATGAGCAGTTCTTC. It translates to CASSSSPGLADLNEQFF. The whole variable domain, filled in from reference TRBV5-1 and TRBJ2-1, reads KAGVTQTPRYLIKTRGQQVTLSCSPISGHRSVSWYQQTPGQGLQFLFEYFSETQRNKGNFPGRFSGRQFSNSRSEMNVSTLELGDSALYLCASSSSPGLADLNEQFFGPGTRLTVL.

This clonotype appeared many times. The chain uses TRBV20-1 and TRBJ2-5, with 10 bases fitting TRBD2. The CDR3 covers 14 residues. Germline CDR1 reads DFQATT; CDR2 reads SNEGSKA (reference sequence). Unmatched junction bases numbered 5, after V lost 2 bases and J lost 5 bases. DNA of the CDR3: TGCAGTGCTAGACCCCTAGCGGGGGTGGAGACCCAGTACTTC. It specifies CSARPLAGVETQYF.

This clonotype has at least ten counts. The chain employs TRBV20-1 and TRBJ2-3; D is undetermined. Germline CDR1 is DFQATT and CDR2 is SNEGSKA (reference sequence). V lost 3 bases and J 7 bases, leaving 20 bases between the germline ends. The CDR3 covers 15 residues. DNA of the CDR3: TGCAGTGCTAGTCACAGCTCAACGCCACAGAATACGCAGTATTTT. Its protein is CSASHSSTPQNTQYF.

This clonotype showed up many times. The DNA for the CDR3 is TGTGCCAGCAGTGGACAGGGCCCCTACGAGCAGTACGTC. Translation gives CASSGQGPYEQYV. This chain connects TRBV2 to TRBJ2-7; TRBD1 aligns across 7 bases. CDR3 size: 13 residues. The junction had 2 bases not matched to a gene; V was cut back by 4 bases and J by 2 bases. Germline V lookup: CDR1 SNHLY, CDR2 FYNNEI.

This clonotype was counted ten times or more. The chain recombines TRBV20-1 with TRBJ2-5; D possibly corresponds to TRBD2 (6 bases). Germline V gives CDR1 DFQATT, CDR2 SNEGSKA (reference sequence). The CDR3 loop spans 14 amino acids. V lost 8 bases, J lost 3 bases, and 19 bases lay in between. The CDR3 protein is CSYLLGGVKETQYF. CDR3 bases: TGCAGTTACCTTCTTGGAGGGGTTAAAGAGACCCAGTACTTC.

The chain carries TRBV6-6 and TRBJ2-3, with D hard to call. The length of the CDR3 is 11 residues. The germline V gene has CDR1 MNHNY and CDR2 SVGAGI (reference sequence). The V end was cut by 3 bases, the J end by 6 bases, with 4 bases between. CDR3 region: CASSYMDTQYF. As DNA, the CDR3 is TGTGCCAGCAGTTATATGGATACGCAGTATTTT.

Comment on this clonotype: A much larger clonotype is one base distant, so this may be a read error. The J gene is TRBJ2-2, the V gene TRBV6-5; TRBD1 is a possible D gene (5 bases). V was cut by 0 bases and J by 10 bases, with 12 bases left in between. Germline CDR1 reads MNHEY; CDR2 reads SVGAGI. This CDR3 is 14 amino acids long. The CDR3 nucleotides read TGTGCCAGCAGTTACTCGAAAGGGGATGAGGAGCTGTTTTTT. Amino acid sequence: CASSYSKGDEELFF.

This clonotype has just a few counts. The germline gene is not matched at one end of the junction; a read error may be the cause. This sequence joins TRBV29-1 and TRBJ1-4; 8 nucleotides match TRBD1. Germline CDR1 and CDR2: SQVTM and ANQGSEA. This CDR3 region has 12 residues. The CDR3 spells CSVEDTGTGQDF. DNA for the CDR3: TGCAGCGTTGAAGATACCGGGACAGGACAAGATTTT.

This clonotype was counted ten times or more. V gene TRBV5-1 combines with J gene TRBJ1-1; 9 nucleotides agree with TRBD1. V lost 2 bases and J lost 0; bases outside the gene matches: 5. The CDR3 covers 16 residues. CDR1 is SGHRS, CDR2 YFSETQ, per germline. The CDR3 protein is CASSFQRDRVNTEAFF. Written as DNA, the CDR3 is TGCGCCAGCAGCTTTCAGAGGGACAGGGTGAACACTGAAGCTTTCTTT.

Many counts were recorded for this clonotype. The rearrangement links TRBV9 to TRBJ2-3, with 10 bases lining up with TRBD1. V gave up 6 bases and J gave up 4 bases; unmatched junction bases: 17. CDR1 is SGDLS, CDR2 YYNGEE, per germline. This CDR3 is built from 18 residues. The CDR3, as DNA: TGTGCCAGCACCCGACAGGGGGCAAGGGCTGAGTTAGCAGATACGCAGTATTTT. It codes for CASTRQGARAELADTQYF.

This clonotype was seen many times. The rearrangement uses TRBV6-5 and TRBJ1-6; tentative D call: TRBD1 (5 bases). Germline V gene data show CDR1 as MNHEY and CDR2 as SVGAGI. The length of the CDR3 is 15 residues. The V end was cut by 0 bases, the J end by 9 bases, with 12 bases between. Here the CDR3 DNA reads TGTGCCAGCAGTTACTCTATTGTGGGGGGTTCACCCCTCCACTTT. Its protein is CASSYSIVGGSPLHF.

At least ten counts were recorded for this clonotype. This sequence joins TRBV20-1 and TRBJ1-1; 8 bases match TRBD1. The CDR3 loop spans 13 amino acids. Germline CDR1 is DFQATT and CDR2 is SNEGSKA (reference sequence). J was trimmed by 1 base and V by 6 bases; bases with no gene match: 4. The CDR3 nucleotides read TGCAGTGCCAAACAGGGGGGGAACACTGAAGCTTTCTTT. It codes for CSAKQGGNTEAFF.

As regards this clonotype: One end of the junction is discordant with germline, which a read error may explain. The J gene is TRBJ1-6, the V gene TRBV5-5, with unresolved D. CDR3 size: 14 residues. The germline CDR1 and CDR2 sequences are SGHKS and YYEKEE (reference sequence). Here the CDR3 DNA reads TGTGCCAGCAGCTTTCTTGAGTATAATTCACCCCTCAACTTT. As protein: CASSFLEYNSPLNF.

This clonotype has a count of ten or more. The chain is built from TRBV5-1 and TRBJ2-7; the D gene could be TRBD1 or TRBD2 (5 bases each). CDR1 is SGHRS and CDR2 is YFSETQ in the germline V gene. V was cut by 0 bases and J by 2 bases, with 12 bases left in between. The CDR3 loop spans 15 amino acids. As DNA, the CDR3 is TGCGCCAGCAGCTTGGTTCCCGGGGACGCCTACGAGCAGTACTTC. Translated: CASSLVPGDAYEQYF.

This clonotype was counted ten times or more. The V call is TRBV20-1, the J call TRBJ2-3; TRBD2 matches at 13 bases. CDR1 and CDR2 (germline): DFQATT, SNEGSKA (reference sequence). With 3 bases clipped from V and 2 bases from J, the junction kept 11 bases outside the gene matches. The CDR3 extends over 18 amino acids. CDR3 in amino acids: CSASGSSGTSGITDTQYF. Here the CDR3 DNA reads TGCAGTGCTAGTGGGAGCTCCGGGACTAGCGGGATCACAGATACGCAGTATTTT.

This clonotype was seen many times. V usage is TRBV3-1 and J usage is TRBJ2-1; perhaps D is TRBD1 or TRBD2 (5 bases each). Per germline, CDR1 LGHDT and CDR2 YNNKEL (reference sequence). The germline V and J ends were trimmed by 2 bases and 2 bases, with 7 bases remaining between them. The CDR3 loop spans 14 amino acids. The CDR3: CASSQPGPYNEQFF. In DNA form, the CDR3 reads TGTGCCAGCAGCCAACCGGGGCCCTACAATGAGCAGTTCTTC.

At least ten counts were recorded for this clonotype. The V call is TRBV6-5, the J call TRBJ1-4; D ambiguous. The germline V and J ends were trimmed by 0 bases and 5 bases, with 10 bases remaining between them. The germline V gene has CDR1 MNHEY and CDR2 SVGAGI. This CDR3 is 15 amino acids long. CDR3 sequence (DNA): TGTGCCAGCAGTTACTCCCTGGACCTGAATGAAAAACTGTTTTTT. This translates into CASSYSLDLNEKLFF.

This clonotype was recorded many times. The chain recombines TRBV7-2 with TRBJ1-4; 9 bases are a match to TRBD1. The J segment lost 8 bases and the V segment lost 0 bases, leaving 4 bases of the junction unmatched. Germline assignment: CDR1 SGHTA and CDR2 FQGNSA. CDR3 length equals 15 residues. The CDR3 is CASSLAQGAGEKLFF. The DNA of the CDR3 is TGTGCCAGCAGCTTAGCACAGGGGGCTGGCGAAAAACTGTTTTTT.

The table lists this clonotype with a few counts. This rearrangement joins TRBV5-1 to TRBJ2-1, with 14 bases aligning to TRBD2. Germline V gene data show CDR1 as SGHRS and CDR2 as YFSETQ. The CDR3 spans 14 residues. Germline trimming cut 7 bases from V and 8 bases from J; bases unmatched to any gene: 5. DNA of the CDR3: TGCGCCAGCCAGACTAGCGGGGGGGCGGATGAGCAGTTCTTC. As protein: CASQTSGGADEQFF.

This clonotype occurred many times. V is TRBV20-1 and J is TRBJ1-4; D may be TRBD1 (5 bases). Trimming shortened V by 0 bases and J by 8 bases, and 13 bases separated the two germline ends. Germline V lookup: CDR1 DFQATT, CDR2 SNEGSKA (reference sequence). CDR3 size: 14 residues. The CDR3: CSAREDTEGEKLFF. DNA for the CDR3: TGCAGTGCTAGAGAGGACACCGAGGGCGAAAAACTGTTTTTT.

Only a few counts were recorded for this clonotype. V and J are TRBV6-1 and TRBJ1-4; weak D call: TRBD1 (5 bases). Germline CDR1 and CDR2: MNHNS and SASEGT. This CDR3 has 15 residues. Trimming stripped 2 bases from V and 7 bases from J, with 14 bases between. The CDR3 protein is CASSEFEGSGEKLFF. CDR3 sequence (DNA): TGTGCCAGCAGTGAATTCGAGGGGTCGGGTGAAAAACTGTTTTTT.

This clonotype was recorded at least ten times. The CDR3 is CSARRTVNTEAFF. In nucleotides, the CDR3 is TGCAGTGCTAGAAGGACAGTGAACACTGAAGCTTTCTTT. The chain joins TRBV20-1 to TRBJ1-1, with D possibly matching TRBD1 (6 bases). Trimming left V 2 bases short and J 0 bases short, with 7 bases between. Per germline, CDR1 DFQATT and CDR2 SNEGSKA (reference sequence). The CDR3 length is 13 residues.

This clonotype was counted at least ten times. This chain links TRBV12-3 or TRBV12-4 with TRBJ2-2; D remains unclear. Between the trimmed V and J ends, which lost 0 bases and 5 bases, there was a span of 7 bases. This CDR3 has 14 amino acids. CDR3 amino acids: CASSLALRTGELFF. CDR3 nucleotide sequence: TGTGCCAGCAGTTTAGCGCTGAGGACCGGGGAGCTGTTTTTT.

This clonotype has a count of ten or more. This chain joins TRBV28 and TRBJ1-2; D ambiguous. CDR1 is MDHEN and CDR2 is SYDVKM in the germline V gene. V lost 1 base, J lost 0 bases, and 15 bases lay in between. The CDR3 has 17 amino acids. The CDR3 DNA reads TGTGCCAGCAGTTTATTACACGGCAACATTCCTAACTATGGCTACACCTTC. As protein: CASSLLHGNIPNYGYTF.

At least ten counts were recorded for this clonotype. The chain joins TRBV7-2 to TRBJ1-6; 10 nucleotides line up with TRBD1. V lost 6 bases, J lost 12 bases, and 2 bases stayed unmatched. The CDR3 has 12 residues. Germline V gene data show CDR1 as SGHTA and CDR2 as FQGNSA. CDR3 coding DNA: TGTGCCAGCAGTTGGGACAGGGGACCCCTCCACTTT. It is translated as CASSWDRGPLHF.

This clonotype occurred many times. J is TRBJ2-7 and V is TRBV27; D not certain. V was clipped by 2 bases and J by 7 bases, with 12 bases between them. CDR1 and CDR2 (germline): MNHEY, SMNVEV (reference sequence). This CDR3 has 13 amino acids. The CDR3 sequence: CASSLTKYAEQYF. For the CDR3, the DNA is TGTGCCAGCAGTTTAACGAAATATGCGGAGCAGTACTTC.

This clonotype was observed at least ten times. This chain joins TRBV11-2 and TRBJ2-6; weak D call: TRBD1 (6 bases). CDR3 length: 17 amino acids. CDR1 and CDR2 (germline): SGHAT, FQNNGV. The V end lost 5 bases, the J end lost 0 bases, and 14 bases lay between the germline ends. CDR3 nucleotides: TGTGCCAGCAGCCTAGTCGGACAGACCTCTGGGGCCAACGTCCTGACTTTC. Translating it yields CASSLVGQTSGANVLTF.

In this sample, this clonotype turned up a few times. The J gene is TRBJ1-4, the V gene TRBV18; D is undetermined. Trimming took 5 bases from V and 8 from J, leaving 15 bases between them. CDR1 is KGHSH and CDR2 is LQKENI in the germline V gene. The CDR3 is made up of 14 amino acids. The CDR3 DNA follows: TGTGCCAGCTCAGTCACGGCGACCGCGGAAAAACTGTTTTTT. This gives the protein CASSVTATAEKLFF.

This clonotype was found many times. This chain links TRBV7-9 with TRBJ1-1; 7 bases map to TRBD1. The CDR3 spans 14 residues. J was trimmed by 3 bases and V by 4 bases; bases with no gene match: 5. Germline CDR1 and CDR2: SEHNR and FQNEAQ (reference sequence). The CDR3 region has the DNA TGTGCCAGCAGCTCCGGGACAGCTTACACTGAAGCTTTCTTT. Translation gives CASSSGTAYTEAFF. Drawing the rest from reference TRBV7-9 and TRBJ1-1, the complete variable domain is DTGVSQNPRHKITKRGQNVTFRCDPISEHNRLYWYRQTLGQGPEFLTYFQNEAQLEKSRLLSDRFSAERPKGSFSTLEIQRTEQGDSAMYLCASSSGTAYTEAFFGQGTRLTVV.

V and J are TRBV27 and TRBJ2-7; the D is unclear. This CDR3 is 12 amino acids long. V shed 8 bases and J shed 6 bases, with 14 bases lying between them. Germline V lookup: CDR1 MNHEY, CDR2 SMNVEV (reference sequence). The CDR3 DNA is TGTGCCAGCCGTCGGGCGGCGTCCGAGCAGTACTTC. Translation: CASRRAASEQYF.